This T cell receptor (beta chain) was obtained from a study of technical replicates of blood from a few donors. The germline V gene encodes CDR1 GTSNPN and CDR2 SVGIG (reference sequence). This CDR3 is built from 11 residues. The ends were cut back, 2 bases at V and 9 bases at J, with 10 bases in the middle. This clone showed up just once. Method: immunoSEQ multiplex PCR; TCRdb's copy keeps in-frame clones and lacks some. The profile covers about 56,000 clones, with about 95% appearing a single time and 3.1% taken by the ten largest. The sample was PBMCs. This TCR derives from a human donor in good health. Some clones in this sample may be carry-over from other donors' samples. The V and J genes are TRBV30 and TRBJ2-5; D may be TRBD2 (6 bases). The CDR3 DNA reads TGTGCCTGGAGTCCGCCGGGGGCCCAGTACTTC. Amino acid sequence: CAWSPPGAQYF.